This TCR beta chain was identified during a study of shared clonotypes between healthy human individuals (dated by TCRdb to between 2020 and 2021). Looking at the study overall: The cohort included a few men and a couple of women between 18 and 49 years of age. Per donor, three plates each were used for CD4 naive and CD4 memory, two for CD8 naive, and one for CD8 memory. To estimate repertoire size and how much clonotype sharing occurs between individuals, the study deeply sequenced the blood TCR repertoires of several healthy adults. Different laboratories and diverse techniques were used to prepare libraries and sequence TCR repertoires, to increase sequencing depth and limit assay-specific biases. Each donor's leukapheresis produced roughly between roughly 0.94 and 9.5 billion PBMCs. What the work shows at the level of the full study, not this receptor alone: Only blood was sampled, and tissue TCR repertoires likely differ from those in blood. Based on pairwise subsampling, the degree of clonotype sharing among donors was expected to be affected by sequencing depth. The genetic and exposure-history diversity represented was limited by the small number of donors. Compared with non-shared clonotypes, the clonotypes found in all four sorted-subset donors had higher generation probabilities. Even with the large sequencing depth, rarefaction of the sorted-subset datasets indicated that sequencing was incomplete. Across four donors, roughly 5.4% of naive CD4, 3% to 4% of naive CD8, about 2% of memory CD4, and 0.3% to 0.45% of memory CD8 clonotypes were shared. Estimated clonotype richness was generally larger for naive than for memory subsets.

TCR CDR3 regions were amplified from genomic DNA by multiplex PCR using the deep immunoSEQ assay. Extracted genomic DNA from each cell subset was distributed evenly across all wells of several immunoSEQ 96-well plates, and each plate was treated as a replicate. For sorted subsets, around 200 ng genomic DNA, equal to approximately 30,000 T cell genomes, was loaded into each replicate PCR. Purified libraries were measured with a Qubit 3.0 fluorometer, size-checked on a Bioanalyzer 2100, and measured again with the KAPA Library Quantification kit. Each immunoSEQ 96-well plate was sequenced on its own single-read 150-cycle Illumina NextSeq 550 flow cell. The source study handled its data this way. The immunoSEQ output contained only junctional sequences without quality scores, so filtering could not match that applied to full-length reads. To assign V/J genes and CDR3, sequences were annotated using PyIR, a Python wrapper for IgBLAST v1.9, with IMGT germline references. Reads were filtered out if the reads had weak V/J assignments (E-value above 1e-6), no CDR3, stop codons, out-of-frame junctions, or ambiguous translated residues. V3J clonotypes were defined as sequences sharing an identical inferred V gene, J gene, and CDR3 amino acid sequence. Percentage overlap between repertoires was calculated by dividing the number of shared unique clonotypes by the size of the smaller repertoire. Repertoire richness was assessed with RTK rarefaction, the Chao1 estimator, and Recon v2.1 estimates of unobserved clonotypes. OLGA was used to compute generation probabilities for all TCRbeta clonotypes that the gDNA method yielded from several donors. TCRdb carries this immuneACCESS record with in-frame sequences only. Its versions omit some clonotypes, under half of them owing to an unresolved V gene in the studies checked, with the rest unexplained. D and trimming come from the DNA, and the V and J calls and clone size come from that table. This sample gives approximately 2.1 million clones in total; roughly 93% of them show up just once. Approximately 0.4% of the sample goes to the ten largest clones.

With respect to this clone: Its antigen remains unidentified. Base qualities were left out, and no much larger clone turns up one base away.

Healthy HIV-negative adults with no recently reported acute infections or vaccinations were included as donors. Only Caucasian adults living in Nashville, Tennessee, USA were represented among the donors. CD4+ T cells were enriched by magnetic negative selection; naive cells were then positively selected on CD45RA, and the negative fraction formed the memory subset. After blood collection by leukapheresis, PBMCs were isolated using Ficoll-Histopaque density gradient centrifugation and then cryopreserved in the vapor phase of liquid nitrogen. Purity and quantity of every magnetically sorted T cell population were checked by analytical flow cytometry. Genomic DNA was isolated from each sorted fraction and quantified by UV absorbance on a Nanodrop 2000c. The junction shows trimming of 2 bases on V and 5 bases on J, plus 10 bases between the germline ends. Looking up the germline V gene yields CDR1 SGHTA and CDR2 FQGTGA. Reading from cysteine to phenylalanine, the CDR3 counts 14 amino acids. The DNA shown is the 42-base CDR3, in frame from base 1.

The chain joins TRBV7-3 to TRBJ2-1, and perhaps TRBD2 as D gene, on 5 matching bases. The sample taken for sequencing was naive CD4+ T cells from PBMCs. This sample's cell subset or site label indicates: CD45RA+ positively selected. The receptor's source is a man aged 18 to 35 in good health. Some clones in this sample may be carry-over from other donors' samples. The CDR3 is CASSLGVGNNEQFF. The sequenced DNA is TGTGCCAGCAGCTTAGGTGTCGGGAACAATGAGCAGTTCTTC.